This T cell receptor (beta chain) is drawn from a study of siplizumab effects on memory and regulatory T cells. Notes on this clone: What it binds is unknown.

The CDR3 is made up of 16 amino acids. Losses at the gene ends were 0 bases for V and 5 bases for J; bases not matched to a gene: 2. Germline assignment: CDR1 SGHRS and CDR2 YFSETQ. Per sample, some 90,000 TCR templates were assayed. Profiling relied on immunoSEQ multiplex PCR, and the TCRdb table lists in-frame clones only, not all of them. Of approximately 100,000 clones in the sample, roughly 91% were seen once. Study-level points and caveats: Suppressive activity of Tregs proliferating in siplizumab cultures remained unconfirmed. The mapping of alloreactive clones to unstimulated subsets covered only a minor fraction of them.

This TCR was sampled from a human donor in good health. The chain combines TRBV5-1 with TRBJ2-2; 12 positions agree with TRBD2. Specimen: non-Treg CD4+ T cells sorted from blood. CDR3 in amino acids: CASSLATSGRTGELFF. CDR3 DNA sequence: TGCGCCAGCAGCTTGGCGACTAGCGGGAGAACCGGGGAGCTGTTTTTT. The variable domain in full, with the rest retrieved from reference TRBV5-1 and TRBJ2-2, is KAGVTQTPRYLIKTRGQQVTLSCSPISGHRSVSWYQQTPGQGLQFLFEYFSETQRNKGNFPGRFSGRQFSNSRSEMNVSTLELGDSALYLCASSLATSGRTGELFFGEGSRLTVL.